This T cell receptor (beta chain) stems from a study of vaccination and CD4 T cells after COVID-19. With the Oncomine TCR Beta short-read assay, DNA from cultured CD4+ T cells was sequenced. MiXCR was run by TCRdb on the PCR reads, yielding one entry per CDR3 protein. The sample includes some 15,000 distinct CDR3 sequences, roughly 52% of them seen just once. The V gene end was trimmed by 2 bases and the J gene end by 10 bases; junction bases not matched to a gene: 6. The CDR3 sequence is 13 residues long. Germline loops: CDR1 LNHDA, CDR2 SQIVND (reference sequence). Treatment defined: roughly 11-day PBMC culture with coronavirus spike peptide pools or control peptides (ViraFEST assay). This clonotype was observed a handful of times. Its target is not known.

The chain combines TRBV19 with TRBJ1-1, with 8 bases matching TRBD1. Sequencing was performed on CD4+ T cells from blood, cultured in vitro. The receptor comes from a human donor who had recovered from COVID-19. CDR3 loop: CASSIRQGTTAFF. The CDR3 DNA follows: TGTGCCAGTAGTATACGACAGGGGACGACAGCTTTCTTT.